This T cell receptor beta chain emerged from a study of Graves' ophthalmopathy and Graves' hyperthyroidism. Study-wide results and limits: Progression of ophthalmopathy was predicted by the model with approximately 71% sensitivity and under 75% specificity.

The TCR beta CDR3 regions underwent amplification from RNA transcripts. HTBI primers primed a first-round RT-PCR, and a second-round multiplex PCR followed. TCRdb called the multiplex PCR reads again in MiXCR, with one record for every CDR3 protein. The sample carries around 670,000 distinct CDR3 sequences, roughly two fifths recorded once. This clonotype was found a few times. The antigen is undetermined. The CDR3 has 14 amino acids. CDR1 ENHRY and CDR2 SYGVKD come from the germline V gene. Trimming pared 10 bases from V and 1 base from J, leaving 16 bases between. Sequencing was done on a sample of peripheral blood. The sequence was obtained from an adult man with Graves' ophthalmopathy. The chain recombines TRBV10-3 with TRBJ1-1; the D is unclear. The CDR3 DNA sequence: TGTGCCAGCAACCTACTCGGAAGGAACACTGAAGCTTTCTTT. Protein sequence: CASNLLGRNTEAFF.